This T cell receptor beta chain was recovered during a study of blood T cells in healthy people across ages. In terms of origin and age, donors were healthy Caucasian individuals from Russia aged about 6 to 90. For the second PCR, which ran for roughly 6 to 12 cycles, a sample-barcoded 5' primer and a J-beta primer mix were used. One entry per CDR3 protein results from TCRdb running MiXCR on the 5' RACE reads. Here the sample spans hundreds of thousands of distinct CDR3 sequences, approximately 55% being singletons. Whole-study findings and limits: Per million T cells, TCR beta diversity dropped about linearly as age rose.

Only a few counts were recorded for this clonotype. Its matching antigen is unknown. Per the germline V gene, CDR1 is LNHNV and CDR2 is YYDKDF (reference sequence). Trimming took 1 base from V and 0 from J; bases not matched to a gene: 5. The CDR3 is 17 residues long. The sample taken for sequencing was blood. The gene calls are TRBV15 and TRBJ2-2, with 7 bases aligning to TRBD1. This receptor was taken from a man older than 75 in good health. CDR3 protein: CATSRGWTGSNTGELFF. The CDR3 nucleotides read TGTGCCACCAGCAGAGGTTGGACAGGATCGAACACCGGGGAGCTGTTTTTT.